The 17 T cell receptor beta chains presented below share a single source sample, sequenced in a study of identical twins. TCRdb redid the calling of the 5' RACE reads with MiXCR, one entry per CDR3 protein. Among roughly 1.6 million distinct CDR3 sequences listed, roughly 35% were seen once. The sample consisted of cord blood. The receptors derive from a newborn girl in good health.

This clonotype occurred a few times. The chain has TRBV4-2 and TRBJ1-4; maybe TRBD1 (5 bases). The CDR3 runs 14 residues. V gave up 2 bases and J gave up 8 bases, with 12 bases separating them. Germline V gives CDR1 LGHNA, CDR2 YNFKEQ. The CDR3 reads CASSQSIWDEKLFF. The DNA for the CDR3 is TGTGCCAGCAGCCAATCCATCTGGGACGAAAAACTGTTTTTT.

The rearrangement links TRBV3-1 to TRBJ2-7; 11 bases align to TRBD2. J gave up 2 bases and V 5 bases, and 8 bases lay outside the gene matches. Per the germline V gene, CDR1 is LGHDT and CDR2 is YNNKEL (reference sequence). This CDR3 is 16 amino acids long. The CDR3 nucleotides are TGTGCCAGCAGCTTCGTGACTAGCGGGGCCACCTACGAGCAGTACTTC. It translates to CASSFVTSGATYEQYF.

The chain employs TRBV20-1 and TRBJ2-7; TRBD2 aligns across 9 bases. The CDR3 has 17 residues. Germline V CDR1 and CDR2: DFQATT, SNEGSKA (reference sequence). Germline trimming cut 1 base from V and 4 bases from J; bases unmatched to any gene: 14. The CDR3 DNA is TGCAGTGCTAGAGCTGGCGCGGGAGGGCCCTCGCCTTACGAGCAGTACTTC. It encodes CSARAGAGGPSPYEQYF.

This rearrangement joins TRBV28 to TRBJ2-1, with D perhaps assigned TRBD1 or TRBD2 (5 bases each). CDR1 is MDHEN, CDR2 SYDVKM, per germline. The V gene lost 7 bases and the J gene lost 7 bases, with 17 bases spanning the gap. CDR3 length equals 14 residues. DNA of the CDR3: TGTGCCAGCAAGTCATCGGGACCAGCGAATGAGCAGTTCTTC. It yields the protein CASKSSGPANEQFF.

This clonotype was seen more than once but under ten times. The CDR3 spells CASSQRGAGMDEQFF. The CDR3 region has the DNA TGTGCCAGCAGCCAAAGGGGGGCGGGGATGGATGAGCAGTTCTTC. The chain employs TRBV14 and TRBJ2-1; D is possibly TRBD1 or TRBD2 (6 bases each). The germline V and J ends were trimmed by 2 bases and 8 bases, with 16 bases remaining between them. This CDR3 spans 15 amino acids. Germline V gene data show CDR1 as SGHDN and CDR2 as FVKESK. Filled out from reference TRBV14 and TRBJ2-1, the complete variable domain reads EAGVTQFPSHSVIEKGQTVTLRCDPISGHDNLYWYRRVMGKEIKFLLHFVKESKQDESGMPNNRFLAERTGGTYSTLKVQPAELEDSGVYFCASSQRGAGMDEQFFGPGTRLTVL.

There are a few counts of this clonotype. This chain links TRBV7-9 with TRBJ1-5; D gene ambiguous. Trimming stripped 1 base from V and 3 bases from J, with 10 bases between. In germline, CDR1 is SEHNR, CDR2 FQNEAQ (reference sequence). The CDR3 has 15 residues. CDR3 coding DNA: TGTGCCAGCAGCTTAGGGTACGAGCCCAATCAGCCCCAGCATTTT. Residues: CASSLGYEPNQPQHF.

The rearrangement joins TRBV4-1 to TRBJ2-1; D possibly uses TRBD1 or TRBD2 (5 bases each). The CDR3 length is 14 residues. CDR1 is MGHRA, CDR2 YSYEKL, per germline. V was shortened by 7 bases and J by 7 bases, with 17 bases between the two germline ends. Written as DNA, the CDR3 is TGCGCCAGCAAAAGCCCCGGGACGTCTAATGAGCAGTTCTTC. This sequence encodes CASKSPGTSNEQFF.

This clonotype showed up many times. This sequence joins TRBV7-9 and TRBJ1-5; 7 nucleotides agree with TRBD1. Germline V CDR1 and CDR2: SEHNR, FQNEAQ (reference sequence). V lost 5 bases, J lost 3 bases, and 1 base stayed unmatched. This CDR3 spans 13 amino acids. The CDR3 loop is CASSGQDNQPQHF. The CDR3 DNA reads as TGTGCCAGCAGCGGACAGGACAATCAGCCCCAGCATTTT.

This clonotype was detected only once. The chain employs TRBV7-9 and TRBJ1-1; D perhaps matches TRBD1 (6 bases). V lost 4 bases, J lost 0 bases, and 9 bases lay in between. The V gene's germline CDR1 is SEHNR and CDR2 FQNEAQ (reference sequence). The CDR3 extends over 14 amino acids. The CDR3 region has the DNA TGTGCCAGCAGCTACGCAGGGGTGAACACTGAAGCTTTCTTT. Amino acid sequence: CASSYAGVNTEAFF.

The sample holds one count of this clonotype. This chain connects TRBV2 to TRBJ1-1; 9 bases map to TRBD1. V gave up 9 bases and J gave up 4 bases; unmatched junction bases: 6. The CDR3 consists of 13 residues. Germline CDR1 is SNHLY and CDR2 is FYNNEI. In DNA, the CDR3 is TGTGCCAGATGGGACAGGGTGGGCACTGAAGCTTTCTTT. Translated: CARWDRVGTEAFF.

The rearrangement joins TRBV25-1 to TRBJ1-4; D might be TRBD1 (5 bases). CDR1 and CDR2 (germline): MGHDK, SYGVNS. Trimming removed 4 bases from V and 4 bases from J, with 19 bases in between. The CDR3 is 17 amino acids. The CDR3 here is CASSVDGLRGGNEKLFF. As DNA, the CDR3 is TGTGCCAGCAGTGTGGACGGCTTGAGGGGTGGTAATGAAAAACTGTTTTTT.

This clonotype was counted many times. The chain employs TRBV10-3 and TRBJ2-3, with 10 bases identical to TRBD2. The J segment lost 2 bases and the V segment lost 10 bases, leaving 9 bases of the junction unmatched. The CDR3 is 15 amino acids. CDR1 ENHRY and CDR2 SYGVKD come from the germline V gene. CDR3 region: CATDTAGGITDTQYF. In DNA, the CDR3 is TGTGCCACCGACACAGCGGGAGGGATCACAGATACGCAGTATTTT.

In this sample, this clonotype turned up a few times. The CDR3 region is CASSSYRVDEQFF. The CDR3 DNA sequence: TGTGCCAGCAGTTCCTACAGGGTTGATGAGCAGTTCTTC. The rearrangement joins TRBV12-3 or TRBV12-4 to TRBJ2-1; tentative D call: TRBD1 (6 bases). V was clipped by 4 bases and J by 8 bases, with 12 bases between them. The CDR3 is made up of 13 amino acids.

In its sample, this clonotype was seen a few times. The rearrangement uses TRBV21-1 and TRBJ2-3; the D call TRBD1 from the table was never checked on the DNA. TRBV21-1 is classified as a pseudogene. The CDR3 is 17 amino acids. For the CDR3, the DNA is TGTGCCAGCAGCAAAGGGGGGCCGAGACTAGCCACAGATACGCAGTATTTT. Translating gives CASSKGGPRLATDTQYF.

This clonotype was observed a few times. V gene TRBV20-1 combines with J gene TRBJ1-6, with 7 nucleotides matching TRBD1. J lost 6 bases, V lost 7 bases, and 6 bases had no gene match. Germline-derived CDR1 and CDR2 are DFQATT and SNEGSKA (reference sequence). The CDR3 covers 13 residues. CDR3 sequence (DNA): TGCAGTGGGACGCAGGGGGTTAATTCACCCCTCCACTTT. Its protein is CSGTQGVNSPLHF.

This clonotype turned up a few times. This sequence joins TRBV5-1 and TRBJ2-7, with 7 nucleotides matching TRBD1. Germline V CDR1 and CDR2: SGHRS, YFSETQ. The CDR3 loop spans 18 amino acids. The J segment lost 4 bases and the V segment lost 4 bases, leaving 20 bases of the junction unmatched. The CDR3 protein is CASSGLTGYGLFVYEQYF. As DNA, the CDR3 is TGCGCCAGCAGCGGCCTGACAGGGTACGGTTTGTTCGTTTACGAGCAGTACTTC. The full variable domain, rest sourced from reference TRBV5-1 and TRBJ2-7, is KAGVTQTPRYLIKTRGQQVTLSCSPISGHRSVSWYQQTPGQGLQFLFEYFSETQRNKGNFPGRFSGRQFSNSRSEMNVSTLELGDSALYLCASSGLTGYGLFVYEQYFGPGTRLTVT.

The V and J genes are TRBV20-1 and TRBJ1-2; D not certain. V lost 2 bases, J lost 3 bases, and 19 bases lay in between. The CDR3 runs to 16 residues. Germline V gene sequence: CDR1 DFQATT, CDR2 SNEGSKA (reference sequence). CDR3 protein: CSARIVMSRRDYGYTF. Here the CDR3 DNA reads TGCAGTGCTAGAATAGTTATGTCCAGGAGGGACTATGGCTACACCTTC.